Shown below are 26 T cell receptor beta chains from a single sample sequenced in a study of beta chain features in type 1 diabetes. The study reverse transcribed the entire isolated RNA, so it sequenced expressed TCRB transcripts. Generated by immunoSEQ multiplex PCR, the TCRdb table keeps only in-frame clones and is missing some. The sample lists roughly 450,000 clones, approximately 14% occurring once. Source material: naive CD4+ T cells from blood. The source of these receptors is a young man in good health.

This chain uses TRBV29-1 with TRBJ1-1, with D possibly matching TRBD1 (6 bases). V lost 7 bases to trimming and J lost 4 bases, with 13 bases between them. Germline values: CDR1 SQVTM, CDR2 ANQGSEA. CDR3 length: 12 amino acids. CDR3: CSAWTEVTEAFF. CDR3 bases: TGCAGCGCCTGGACAGAGGTCACTGAAGCTTTCTTT.

This chain joins TRBV7-3 and TRBJ2-1; 9 bases line up with TRBD2. The CDR3 totals 15 residues. Germline CDR1 SGHTA, CDR2 FQGTGA. The V and J ends lost 5 bases and 1 base, in that order; junction bases with no gene match: 3. The CDR3 region is CASSATSGSYNEQFF. The DNA of the CDR3 is TGTGCCAGCAGCGCAACTAGCGGGTCCTACAATGAGCAGTTCTTC. The variable domain in full, completed from reference TRBV7-3 and TRBJ2-1, reads GAGVSQTPSNKVTEKGKYVELRCDPISGHTALYWYRQSLGQGPEFLIYFQGTGAADDSGLPNDRFFAVRPEGSVSTLKIQRTERGDSAVYLCASSATSGSYNEQFFGPGTRLTVL.

This chain uses TRBV9 with TRBJ2-1; D is uncertain. The CDR3 consists of 14 residues. Germline V gene lookup returns CDR1 SGDLS and CDR2 YYNGEE. V was trimmed by 3 bases and J by 2 bases, leaving 9 bases between them. For the CDR3, the DNA is TGTGCCAGCAGCGGTGGGCAGGCCTACAATGAGCAGTTCTTC. Amino acid sequence: CASSGGQAYNEQFF.

The V and J genes are TRBV2 and TRBJ2-3; 10 bases are shared with TRBD2. The CDR3 is made up of 17 amino acids. V dropped 11 bases and J dropped 2; count of bases not matched to a gene: 16. Germline assignment: CDR1 SNHLY and CDR2 FYNNEI. CDR3 DNA sequence: TGTGCCCACAGCGACAGTTACCTAGCGGGGGCCACAGATACGCAGTATTTT. Translation gives CAHSDSYLAGATDTQYF.

The sample holds a few counts of this clone. The DNA for the CDR3 is TGTGCCAGCAGCCAAGATCTCCGCAGGGGGTATGGCTACACCTTC. It yields the protein CASSQDLRRGYGYTF. V usage is TRBV14 and J usage is TRBJ1-2, with TRBD1 matching 7 bases. The CDR3 totals 15 residues. Germline assignment: CDR1 SGHDN and CDR2 FVKESK. Unmatched junction bases numbered 6, after V lost 0 bases and J lost 5 bases.

The V gene is TRBV2, the J gene TRBJ2-7; 8 bases agree with TRBD1. V was clipped by 5 bases and J by 1 base; unmatched bases: 4. The CDR3 extends over 14 amino acids. CDR1 and CDR2 (germline): SNHLY, FYNNEI. CDR3 bases: TGTGCCAGCAGTCTACGGGACAGGTCCTACGAGCAGTACGTC. It yields the protein CASSLRDRSYEQYV.

The table lists this clone with a few counts. The chain is built from TRBV5-1 and TRBJ2-3, with D maybe TRBD2 (6 bases). Germline loops: CDR1 SGHRS, CDR2 YFSETQ. The CDR3 consists of 17 residues. Deletions cut 5 bases from V and 2 bases from J, with 21 bases between. The CDR3 here is CASRAPSGGLATDTQYF. The CDR3 bases are TGCGCCAGCAGGGCCCCCTCCGGGGGTTTGGCCACAGATACGCAGTATTTT.

On this clone itself: At one boundary the junction diverges from the germline segment, which might be a read error. V usage is TRBV6-5 and J usage is TRBJ2-1; D possibly corresponds to TRBD1 (5 bases). Germline-derived CDR1 and CDR2 are MNHEY and SVGAGI. CDR3 size: 13 residues. The CDR3 spells CASSYRQGNEQFF. The DNA of the CDR3 is TGTGCCAGCAGTTATAGGCAGGGCAATGAACAGTTCTTC.

This clone was observed a handful of times. The CDR3 DNA reads TGTGCCTGGAGTGTAAAGGCCGTTAACACTGAAGCTTTCTTT. Translating gives CAWSVKAVNTEAFF. The chain combines TRBV30 with TRBJ1-1; D remains unclear. The V and J ends lost 0 bases and 2 bases respectively, with 10 bases between them. The germline gives CDR1 GTSNPN, CDR2 SVGIG (reference sequence). The CDR3 has 14 amino acids.

This chain connects TRBV29-1 to TRBJ1-3; a possible D gene is TRBD1 (5 bases). Trimming took off 8 bases at V and 0 bases at J, with 17 bases between the two ends. The CDR3 covers 15 residues. CDR1 and CDR2 from the germline V gene are SQVTM and ANQGSEA. CDR3 protein: CSYVGGSGSGNTIYF. CDR3 in DNA: TGCAGCTACGTCGGGGGTTCTGGCTCTGGAAACACCATATATTTT.

This clone was picked up a small number of times. This chain connects TRBV9 to TRBJ2-1, with D possibly TRBD2 on 5 matching bases. The CDR3 is made up of 16 amino acids. Trimming shortened V by 4 bases and J by 2 bases, and 16 bases separated the two germline ends. Germline CDR1 and CDR2: SGDLS and YYNGEE. The CDR3 DNA follows: TGTGCCAGCAGCTCTGGGCGAGGGCTCCCCTACAATGAGCAGTTCTTC. This codes for CASSSGRGLPYNEQFF.

V gene TRBV9 combines with J gene TRBJ2-2; TRBD2 matches 7 bases. The CDR3 is 14 amino acids. V dropped 6 bases and J dropped 1; count of bases not matched to a gene: 3. Germline V gives CDR1 SGDLS, CDR2 YYNGEE. CDR3 sequence (DNA): TGTGCCAGCAAGGCTAGCGGGAACACCGGGGAGCTGTTTTTT. Its protein product is CASKASGNTGELFF.

The chain combines TRBV30 with TRBJ1-3; D not certain. The V end lost 2 bases, the J end lost 0 bases, and 8 bases lay between the germline ends. The germline gives CDR1 GTSNPN, CDR2 SVGIG (reference sequence). The CDR3 is made up of 14 amino acids. The CDR3: CAWSKTFSGNTIYF. The CDR3 DNA sequence: TGTGCCTGGAGTAAGACCTTCTCTGGAAACACCATATATTTT.

This clone was found a few times. This may be a read error: a much more frequent sequence differs by one nucleotide. Additional DNA sequences in this sample encode the identical CDR3. The chain couples TRBV7-2 to TRBJ2-7; D call uncertain. Trimming shortened V by 3 bases and J by 0 bases, and 3 bases separated the two germline ends. CDR1 SGHTA and CDR2 FQGNSA come from the germline V gene. This CDR3 contains 12 residues. The DNA of the CDR3 is TGTGCCAGCAGCTTCAGCTCCTACGAGCAGTACTTC. Translation: CASSFSSYEQYF.

V is TRBV4-3 and J is TRBJ1-2; a weak D match, TRBD1 (5 bases). Germline CDR1 LGHNA, CDR2 YSLEER. Trimming shortened V by 4 bases and J by 0 bases, and 12 bases separated the two germline ends. The CDR3 totals 15 residues. CDR3 coding DNA: TGCGCCAGCAGCCGGGCCGTAGGGGCTAACTATGGCTACACCTTC. Encoded protein: CASSRAVGANYGYTF.

This chain uses TRBV19 with TRBJ1-2, with D possibly TRBD1 on 6 matching bases. Looked up from germline, CDR1 is LNHDA and CDR2 is SQIVND (reference sequence). Trimming stripped 3 bases from V and 2 bases from J, with 13 bases between. The CDR3 totals 15 residues. CDR3: CASSISGAQNYGYTF. The CDR3 DNA reads TGTGCCAGTAGTATCTCAGGGGCGCAGAACTATGGCTACACCTTC. The whole variable domain, filled in from reference TRBV19 and TRBJ1-2, reads DGGITQSPKYLFRKEGQNVTLSCEQNLNHDAMYWYRQDPGQGLRLIYYSQIVNDFQKGDIAEGYSVSREKKESFPLTVTSAQKNPTAFYLCASSISGAQNYGYTFGSGTRLTVV.

This clone came up a few times. The chain carries TRBV9 and TRBJ1-3, with a tentative D call TRBD1 (5 bases). V was clipped by 0 bases and J by 0 bases, with 22 bases between them. Germline CDR1 and CDR2: SGDLS and YYNGEE. There are 20 residues in the CDR3. This chain's CDR3 is CASSVGGSWGRRSSGNTIYF. For the CDR3, the DNA is TGTGCCAGCAGCGTAGGCGGGAGTTGGGGCAGGCGATCCTCTGGAAACACCATATATTTT.

The chain uses TRBV6-5 and TRBJ2-7; possibly TRBD1 for D (6 bases). V was cut by 2 bases and J by 5 bases, with 13 bases left in between. Germline CDR1 and CDR2: MNHEY and SVGAGI. The CDR3 length is 14 residues. The CDR3 nucleotides are TGTGCCAGCAGTTACGGGCTGGGGGCGGACGAGCAGTACGTC. Residues: CASSYGLGADEQYV.

The gene calls are TRBV9 and TRBJ2-1; D perhaps matches TRBD1 (5 bases). V gave up 1 base and J gave up 3 bases, with 8 bases separating them. The CDR3 sequence is 14 residues long. Germline CDR1 is SGDLS and CDR2 is YYNGEE. CDR3 in amino acids: CASSVLGLYNEQFF. The CDR3 DNA reads as TGTGCCAGCAGCGTACTGGGGCTCTACAATGAGCAGTTCTTC.

The rearrangement links TRBV19 to TRBJ1-2; possible D gene TRBD1, 6 bases. Trimming took 2 bases from V and 1 from J, leaving 29 bases between them. The length of the CDR3 is 21 residues. Germline CDR1 LNHDA, CDR2 SQIVND (reference sequence). CDR3 region: CASSILGRTVEDTDRNYGYTF. As DNA, the CDR3 is TGTGCCAGTAGTATACTAGGTCGGACAGTAGAAGACACCGACCGTAACTATGGCTACACCTTC. Filled out from reference TRBV19 and TRBJ1-2, the complete variable domain reads DGGITQSPKYLFRKEGQNVTLSCEQNLNHDAMYWYRQDPGQGLRLIYYSQIVNDFQKGDIAEGYSVSREKKESFPLTVTSAQKNPTAFYLCASSILGRTVEDTDRNYGYTFGSGTRLTVV.

The chain employs TRBV19 and TRBJ2-1; D might be TRBD1 (6 bases). The V end lost 5 bases, the J end lost 0 bases, and 8 bases lay between the germline ends. Germline V gene sequence: CDR1 LNHDA, CDR2 SQIVND (reference sequence). This CDR3 is built from 14 residues. CDR3 region: CASSGQSSYNEQFF. Written as DNA, the CDR3 is TGTGCCAGTAGTGGACAGAGCTCCTACAATGAGCAGTTCTTC.

In this sample, this clone turned up a few times. The gene calls are TRBV27 and TRBJ1-2, with D possibly being TRBD1 (5 bases). V was cut by 6 bases and J by 0 bases, with 8 bases left in between. This CDR3 spans 13 amino acids. Germline CDR1 is MNHEY and CDR2 is SMNVEV (reference sequence). CDR3 region: CASSGRANYGYTF. Written as DNA, the CDR3 is TGTGCCAGCAGCGGCAGGGCTAACTATGGCTACACCTTC.

This clone turned up a few times. The chain links TRBV7-9 to TRBJ2-1, with 13 nucleotides matching TRBD2. The germline V gene encodes CDR1 SEHNR and CDR2 FQNEAQ (reference sequence). The CDR3 is made up of 15 amino acids. After removal of 5 bases from V and 5 bases from J, the junction contained 3 bases not matched to a gene. CDR3 amino acids: CASSAGTSGDNEQFF. As DNA, the CDR3 is TGTGCCAGCAGCGCCGGGACTAGCGGGGACAATGAGCAGTTCTTC.

This clone was observed a handful of times. This chain uses TRBV6-1 with TRBJ2-5, with TRBD1 as a possible D gene (5 bases). Germline V lookup: CDR1 MNHNS, CDR2 SASEGT. Trimming pared 3 bases from V and 2 bases from J, leaving 13 bases between. The length of the CDR3 is 15 residues. DNA of the CDR3: TGTGCCAGCAGTGATTTGGCAGGGCTACAAGAGACCCAGTACTTC. It codes for CASSDLAGLQETQYF.

At least ten counts were recorded for this clone. This chain links TRBV23-1 with TRBJ2-7; the D gene is possibly TRBD1 (6 bases). TRBV23-1 is flagged as an ORF with uncertain function. The V gene lost 3 bases and the J gene lost 7 bases, with 19 bases spanning the gap. This CDR3 has 15 amino acids. DNA for the CDR3: TGCGCCAGCAGTCAGGAACAGGGTCCCTTTAAAGAGCAGTACGTC. Residues: CASSQEQGPFKEQYV.

The rearrangement uses TRBV9 and TRBJ1-2; 9 nucleotides line up with TRBD1. The CDR3 extends over 16 amino acids. With V trimmed by 0 bases and J by 1 base, 4 bases remained unmatched. Germline CDR1 and CDR2: SGDLS and YYNGEE. CDR3 bases: TGTGCCAGCAGCGTAGCCCCGGGACAGGGTAACTATGGCTACACCTTC. Residues: CASSVAPGQGNYGYTF.